This T cell receptor (beta chain) derives from a study of T cell clones after liver transplantation. Overall study context: A pre-transplant mixed lymphocyte reaction with TCRbeta sequencing defined graft-donor-reactive clones followed in post-transplant blood. Study findings and constraints: Donor-reactive sequences fell more than third party-reactive ones, suggesting partial deletion.

Remarks on this clone: Its antigen is not identified. Other DNA sequences in this sample translate to the same CDR3.

Clones were sequenced by immunoSEQ multiplex PCR, and TCRdb holds only the in-frame ones, with some missing. Of 95,000 to 110,000 clones listed, 80% to 90% are singletons. Looked up from germline, CDR1 is ENHRY and CDR2 is SYGVKD. The CDR3 runs 13 residues. V was clipped by 7 bases and J by 0 bases, with 6 bases between them. This sample comprised CD4+ T cells from blood, obtained approximately 43 months after liver transplant. The sequence was obtained from a human patient who received a liver transplant. Some T cells may be transferred from the graft donor. The chain has TRBV10-3 and TRBJ1-4; D unresolved. The CDR3 protein is CAIKAATNEKLFF. Written as DNA, the CDR3 is TGTGCCATCAAGGCGGCAACTAATGAAAAACTGTTTTTT.